The next 14 T cell receptor beta chains were all read from a single sample in a study of shared clonotypes between healthy human individuals. This table comes from immunoSEQ multiplex PCR, and its TCRdb copy is limited to in-frame clones, with some not included. The sample shows some 2,000,000 clones, approximately 94% of them seen only once. Sequenced input: naive CD4+ T cells sorted from blood. The subset is: CD45RA+ positively selected. The receptors were gathered from a man between 18 and 35 years old in good health.

The chain couples TRBV19 to TRBJ2-7, with D possibly matching TRBD1 (6 bases). V was trimmed by 3 bases and J by 4 bases, leaving 19 bases between them. Germline lookup yields CDR1 LNHDA and CDR2 SQIVND (reference sequence). The CDR3 contains 16 residues. The CDR3 sequence: CASSIRLQGTFYEQYF. In nucleotides, the CDR3 is TGTGCCAGTAGTATCAGGTTACAGGGTACTTTTTACGAGCAGTACTTC.

In the case of this clone: The sample carries other DNA sequences with the same CDR3. The rearrangement joins TRBV6-6 to TRBJ2-5, with 7 bases fitting TRBD2. Germline V gene lookup returns CDR1 MNHNY and CDR2 SVGAGI (reference sequence). The trim removed 4 bases at V and 2 bases at J, leaving 4 bases unmatched. CDR3 length: 14 residues. CDR3: CASSSGTTQETQYF. For the CDR3, the DNA is TGTGCCAGCAGTTCCGGGACTACGCAAGAGACCCAGTACTTC.

The rearrangement joins TRBV19 to TRBJ2-7, with D possibly TRBD1 on 5 matching bases. The CDR3 length is 14 residues. From germline, CDR1 is LNHDA and CDR2 SQIVND (reference sequence). The V end lost 5 bases, the J end lost 5 bases, and 16 bases lay between the germline ends. The CDR3 sequence: CASSGSFWGHEQYF. CDR3 nucleotides: TGTGCCAGTAGTGGGTCCTTTTGGGGCCACGAGCAGTACTTC. The full variable domain, in which reference TRBV19 and TRBJ2-7 provide the parts outside the CDR3, is DGGITQSPKYLFRKEGQNVTLSCEQNLNHDAMYWYRQDPGQGLRLIYYSQIVNDFQKGDIAEGYSVSREKKESFPLTVTSAQKNPTAFYLCASSGSFWGHEQYFGPGTRLTVT.

This rearrangement joins TRBV6-1 to TRBJ2-7; D is unclear. CDR1 is MNHNS, CDR2 SASEGT, per germline. Trimming cost V 0 bases and J 2 bases, with 5 bases left between them. The CDR3 runs to 13 residues. CDR3 region: CASSEAGTYEQYF. Written as DNA, the CDR3 is TGTGCCAGCAGTGAAGCGGGCACCTACGAGCAGTACTTC.

The V call is TRBV28, the J call TRBJ2-4; D uncertain. V dropped 7 bases and J dropped 0 bases, with 7 bases sitting between them. Germline-derived CDR1 and CDR2 are MDHEN and SYDVKM. This CDR3 region has 13 residues. CDR3 residues: CASKRLAKNIQYF. DNA for the CDR3: TGTGCCAGCAAGCGTTTAGCCAAAAACATTCAGTACTTC. Combining the CDR3 with reference TRBV28 and TRBJ2-4 gives the whole variable domain DVKVTQSSRYLVKRTGEKVFLECVQDMDHENMFWYRQDPGLGLRLIYFSYDVKMKEKGDIPEGYSVSREKKERFSLILESASTNQTSMYLCASKRLAKNIQYFGAGTRLSVL.

V usage is TRBV5-1 and J usage is TRBJ1-3; D remains ambiguous. CDR1 is SGHRS and CDR2 is YFSETQ in the germline V gene. This CDR3 is 15 amino acids long. V lost 0 bases, J lost 4 bases, and 11 bases lay in between. The CDR3 sequence is CASSLEALRGNTIYF. The CDR3 bases are TGCGCCAGCAGCTTGGAGGCTCTACGAGGAAACACCATATATTTT. Drawing the rest from reference TRBV5-1 and TRBJ1-3, the complete variable domain is KAGVTQTPRYLIKTRGQQVTLSCSPISGHRSVSWYQQTPGQGLQFLFEYFSETQRNKGNFPGRFSGRQFSNSRSEMNVSTLELGDSALYLCASSLEALRGNTIYFGEGSWLTVV.

V is TRBV2 and J is TRBJ2-6; 8 bases agree with TRBD1. Unmatched junction bases numbered 4, after V lost 6 bases and J lost 0 bases. The CDR3 is 16 residues long. CDR1 and CDR2 from the germline V gene are SNHLY and FYNNEI. As DNA, the CDR3 is TGTGCCAGCAGCAGGGGGCAAGACTCTGGGGCCAACGTCCTGACTTTC. Its translation: CASSRGQDSGANVLTF.

This chain connects TRBV9 to TRBJ1-6, with a possible D match to TRBD1 (5 bases). This CDR3 region has 15 residues. V lost 2 bases to trimming and J lost 7 bases, with 13 bases between them. Per the germline V gene, CDR1 is SGDLS and CDR2 is YYNGEE. DNA of the CDR3: TGTGCCAGCAGCGTTGGGGCTTTGGAAAATTCACCCCTCCACTTT. It translates to CASSVGALENSPLHF.

V gene TRBV5-6 combines with J gene TRBJ1-4, with D possibly being TRBD1 (6 bases). Per germline, CDR1 SGHDT and CDR2 YYEEEE. V shed 2 bases and J shed 0 bases, with 8 bases lying between them. The CDR3 extends over 15 amino acids. Written as DNA, the CDR3 is TGTGCCAGCAGCTTCACAGGGTCAACTAATGAAAAACTGTTTTTT. The encoded protein is CASSFTGSTNEKLFF.

To note about this clone: One end of the junction varies from germline; a read error may be responsible. The chain combines TRBV7-7 with TRBJ2-1; 10 nucleotides line up with TRBD2. The CDR3 has 15 amino acids. Germline V gives CDR1 SSHAT, CDR2 FNYEAQ (reference sequence). CDR3 DNA: TGTGCTAGCAGCACGGGACTAGCGAGGTACAATGAGCAGTTCTTC. Amino acid sequence: CASSTGLARYNEQFF.

V usage is TRBV20-1 and J usage is TRBJ1-1, with D unclear. Germline V gene data show CDR1 as DFQATT and CDR2 as SNEGSKA (reference sequence). Trimming shortened V by 6 bases and J by 11 bases, and 13 bases separated the two germline ends. The CDR3 is made up of 10 amino acids. The CDR3 coding sequence is TGCAGTGCCGTACTCAGTATCGCTTTCTTT. This translates into CSAVLSIAFF.

The rearrangement links TRBV5-4 to TRBJ2-2, with a possible D match to TRBD1 (5 bases). Germline CDR1 SGHNT, CDR2 YYREEE (reference sequence). Trimming left V 6 bases short and J 7 bases short, with 19 bases between. The CDR3 covers 15 residues. The CDR3 DNA follows: TGTGCCAGCACCCCTGGTAGGGGTGGGGTCGGGGAGCTGTTTTTT. Translating it yields CASTPGRGGVGELFF.

This clone was detected only once. The CDR3 DNA reads TGTGCCAGCTCGCTTGGGACAGCGGGTAATTCACCCCTCCACTTT. Protein product: CASSLGTAGNSPLHF. The genes are TRBV18 and TRBJ1-6; 7 positions match TRBD1. Germline-derived CDR1 and CDR2 are KGHSH and LQKENI. The CDR3 length is 15 residues. The V segment lost 6 bases and the J segment 6 bases; nucleotides outside the gene matches: 8.

This clone was detected only once. The chain is built from TRBV14 and TRBJ2-7, with D perhaps matching TRBD2 (6 bases). This CDR3 has 18 residues. V was pared by 0 bases and J by 6 bases, with 24 bases between. Germline V gene sequence: CDR1 SGHDN, CDR2 FVKESK. DNA for the CDR3: TGTGCCAGCAGCCAAGATTTTAGCGGCAGGAGGTCTTTGGGCGAGCAGTACTTC. Translation gives CASSQDFSGRRSLGEQYF.